This TCR beta chain comes out of a study of T cell repertoires in cytomegalovirus infection. TCRdb re-derived calls from the reads in MiXCR, one entry per CDR3 protein. The sample consists of 650,000 to 900,000 distinct CDR3 sequences, 25% to 30% of them appearing once. The junction had 4 bases not matched to a gene; V was cut back by 7 bases and J by 4 bases. From germline, CDR1 is SGHAT and CDR2 FQDESV (reference sequence). The CDR3 extends over 13 amino acids. Points on this clonotype: The antigen remains undetermined.

The rearrangement joins TRBV11-1 to TRBJ2-1; 7 bases are shared with TRBD2. The specimen was cultured CD8+ T cells from PBMCs, collected from culture after CMV antigen stimulation. The receptor was derived from a human donor in good health (CMV status not recorded). Some clones in this sample may be carry-over from other donors' samples. The CDR3 sequence: CASMGGYYNEQFF. The CDR3 DNA reads as TGTGCCAGCATGGGGGGGTATTACAATGAGCAGTTCTTC.